The 13 T cell receptor beta chains in this list originate from one sample, sequenced in a study of technical replicates of blood from several donors. Assay used: immunoSEQ multiplex PCR; TCRdb lists only in-frame clones, some missing. The repertoire has approximately 75,000 clones, approximately 97% of them found once; the top ten carry around 0.3%. Sequences were obtained from T cells isolated from PBMCs. The receptors come from a human donor in good health.

The chain links TRBV6-5 to TRBJ1-4; 11 nucleotides align to TRBD1. Looked up from germline, CDR1 is MNHEY and CDR2 is SVGAGI. The CDR3 has 14 residues. With 4 bases clipped from V and 12 bases from J, the junction kept 7 bases outside the gene matches. CDR3 bases: TGTGCCAGCAGTTTCAGGGACAGGGGGAACCAACTGTTTTTT. It yields the protein CASSFRDRGNQLFF.

The chain employs TRBV28 and TRBJ2-7; D is possibly TRBD2 (5 bases). In germline, CDR1 is MDHEN, CDR2 SYDVKM. The CDR3 is made up of 14 amino acids. With 8 bases removed from V and 0 bases from J, the gap between germline ends came to 14 bases. CDR3 bases: TGTGCCAGCCGACGGACTCCTTACTCCTACGAGCAGTACTTC. It yields the protein CASRRTPYSYEQYF.

The chain has TRBV4-1 and TRBJ1-1; 10 positions agree with TRBD1. Germline assignment: CDR1 MGHRA and CDR2 YSYEKL. V gave up 9 bases and J gave up 1 base; unmatched junction bases: 8. This CDR3 spans 15 amino acids. CDR3 nucleotides: TGCGCCAGTGAGGGGGGACAGGGGCGGAACACTGAAGCTTTCTTT. It specifies CASEGGQGRNTEAFF.

V is TRBV9 and J is TRBJ2-5; TRBD2 is a possible D gene (5 bases). V dropped 0 bases and J dropped 5 bases, with 14 bases sitting between them. CDR1 and CDR2 (germline): SGDLS, YYNGEE. The length of the CDR3 is 15 residues. The CDR3 loop is CASSVAGKQRETQYF. CDR3 nucleotide sequence: TGTGCCAGCAGCGTAGCCGGGAAGCAACGGGAGACCCAGTACTTC. Looking up the rest from reference TRBV9 and TRBJ2-5 gives the full variable domain: DSGVTQTPKHLITATGQRVTLRCSPRSGDLSVYWYQQSLDQGLQFLIQYYNGEERAKGNILERFSAQQFPDLHSELNLSSLELGDSALYFCASSVAGKQRETQYFGPGTRLLVL.

V usage is TRBV5-1 and J usage is TRBJ2-5, with TRBD1 as a possible D gene (5 bases). The CDR3 has 14 residues. CDR1 and CDR2 (germline): SGHRS, YFSETQ. V was clipped by 0 bases and J by 5 bases, with 11 bases between them. The CDR3 protein is CASSLDRYMETQYF. In DNA, the CDR3 is TGCGCCAGCAGCTTGGACAGGTATATGGAGACCCAGTACTTC.

The V call is TRBV6-6, the J call TRBJ2-1; the match to TRBD2 covers 12 bases. In germline, CDR1 is MNHNY, CDR2 SVGAGI (reference sequence). The CDR3 contains 14 residues. Trimming cost V 4 bases and J 7 bases; bases outside gene matches: 2. CDR3 nucleotide sequence: TGTGCCAGCAGTTTGACTAGCGGGAGTAATGAGCAGTTCTTC. It encodes CASSLTSGSNEQFF.

The gene calls are TRBV29-1 and TRBJ2-3, with 13 bases matching TRBD2. Losses at the gene ends were 7 bases for V and 7 bases for J; bases not matched to a gene: 8. This CDR3 comprises 14 residues. CDR1 is SQVTM, CDR2 ANQGSEA, per germline. The CDR3 bases are TGCAGCGCATTAGGGACTAGCGGGATCAATACGCAGTATTTT. As protein: CSALGTSGINTQYF.

The chain employs TRBV28 and TRBJ2-7, with D possibly TRBD1 on 6 matching bases. Trimming shortened V by 4 bases and J by 3 bases, and 19 bases separated the two germline ends. The germline gives CDR1 MDHEN, CDR2 SYDVKM. The CDR3 totals 16 residues. CDR3 sequence: CASSSSGEKGYYEQYF. CDR3 in DNA: TGTGCCAGCAGTTCCTCAGGGGAGAAGGGCTACTACGAGCAGTACTTC.

This clone is a singleton in its sample. The chain has TRBV28 and TRBJ2-7; TRBD1 aligns across 10 bases. V shed 4 bases, J shed 5 bases, and the junction held 8 bases outside the gene matches. This CDR3 is 15 amino acids long. Germline CDR1 and CDR2: MDHEN and SYDVKM. In DNA, the CDR3 is TGTGCCAGCAGTTCCCCGGGACAGGGGCTTCACGAGCAGTACTTC. This translates into CASSSPGQGLHEQYF.

This sequence joins TRBV9 and TRBJ2-7, with TRBD1 identical over 7 bases. CDR3 length equals 14 residues. Unmatched junction bases numbered 5, after V lost 0 bases and J lost 5 bases. CDR1 and CDR2 (germline): SGDLS, YYNGEE. The CDR3 loop is CASSVGQGFDEQYF. CDR3 nucleotides: TGTGCCAGCAGCGTAGGACAGGGCTTCGACGAGCAGTACTTC.

The V call is TRBV27, the J call TRBJ1-1, with a possible D match to TRBD1 (5 bases). Germline V lookup: CDR1 MNHEY, CDR2 SMNVEV (reference sequence). Trimming shortened V by 3 bases and J by 4 bases, and 12 bases separated the two germline ends. The CDR3 totals 14 residues. CDR3 sequence: CASSFGGTVTEAFF. CDR3 sequence (DNA): TGTGCCAGCAGTTTCGGGGGTACGGTCACTGAAGCTTTCTTT.

The chain carries TRBV6-5 and TRBJ1-4, with D unclear. This CDR3 is 13 amino acids long. CDR1 and CDR2 from the germline V gene are MNHEY and SVGAGI. V lost 2 bases to trimming and J lost 8 bases, with 9 bases between them. The CDR3 sequence: CASSYDSEEKLFF. The CDR3 DNA reads TGTGCCAGCAGTTACGATTCTGAGGAAAAACTGTTTTTT.

The sample holds one count of this clone. The J gene is TRBJ1-1, the V gene TRBV6-5; weak D call: TRBD1 (5 bases). Germline V lookup: CDR1 MNHEY, CDR2 SVGAGI. The V end was cut by 5 bases, the J end by 1 base, with 8 bases between. The CDR3 extends over 13 amino acids. The CDR3 sequence is CASSKGRNTEAFF. The CDR3 DNA is TGTGCCAGCAGTAAGGGGCGGAACACTGAAGCTTTCTTT.